Below are 16 T cell receptor beta chains sequenced from a single sample in a study of immune characterization of retroperitoneal liposarcoma. TCRdb recomputed calls from the PCR reads with MiXCR, one row per CDR3 protein. The sample has over 9,000 distinct CDR3 sequences; approximately 25% are singletons. Material: tumor tissue. The origin of the receptors is a female donor with retroperitoneal liposarcoma.

Here the CDR3 reads CASSLAWSYEQFF. The CDR3 region has the DNA TGTGCCAGCAGCTTAGCCTGGTCCTACGAGCAGTTCTTC. The rearrangement uses TRBV11-2 and TRBJ2-1; D is uncertain. The CDR3 is 13 amino acids. V lost 1 base, J lost 10 bases, and 11 bases lay in between. The germline V gene encodes CDR1 SGHAT and CDR2 FQNNGV. Looking up the rest from reference TRBV11-2 and TRBJ2-1 gives the full variable domain: EAGVAQSPRYKIIEKRQSVAFWCNPISGHATLYWYQQILGQGPKLLIQFQNNGVVDDSQLPKDRFSAERLKGVDSTLKIQPAKLEDSAVYLCASSLAWSYEQFFGPGTRLTVL.

J is TRBJ2-1 and V is TRBV11-3; 10 nucleotides align to TRBD2. Unmatched junction bases numbered 14, after V lost 5 bases and J lost 13 bases. Germline-derived CDR1 and CDR2 are SGHNT and YENEEA. The CDR3 has 15 amino acids. The CDR3 is CASSPQAGGGWGQFF. The CDR3 bases are TGTGCCAGCAGCCCTCAAGCGGGAGGGGGGTGGGGCCAGTTCTTC.

This clonotype was picked up many times. The chain couples TRBV6-1 to TRBJ1-6, with D possibly matching TRBD1 (5 bases). Germline V lookup: CDR1 MNHNS, CDR2 SASEGT. The germline V and J ends were trimmed by 5 bases and 6 bases, with 17 bases remaining between them. The CDR3 contains 16 residues. CDR3 bases: TGTGCCAGCAGTTCTGTCCGGGACGCGGGTAATTCACCCCTCCACTTT. It codes for CASSSVRDAGNSPLHF.

This clonotype is medium-sized. The chain combines TRBV7-2 with TRBJ2-1; the match to TRBD2 covers 7 bases. The assigned J gene may be wrong: the sequence end matches TRBJ2-7 better. The CDR3 is 15 amino acids. In germline, CDR1 is SGHTA, CDR2 FQGNSA. The CDR3 reads CASSFTGGTPYEQYF. The CDR3 DNA is TGTGCCAGCAGCTTTACGGGAGGAACCCCCTACGAGCAGTACTTC.

This chain links TRBV7-2 with TRBJ2-1, with 8 bases aligning to TRBD2. Germline CDR1 is SGHTA and CDR2 is FQGNSA. The length of the CDR3 is 16 residues. Trimming removed 4 bases from V and 3 bases from J; junction bases left unmatched: 8. CDR3 nucleotides: TGTGCCAGCAGCTCCCGACTAGCGAGCCTCTACAATGAGCAGTTCTTC. Its protein product is CASSSRLASLYNEQFF.

Ten or more counts support this clonotype. The V gene is TRBV7-6, the J gene TRBJ2-1, with a weak D call TRBD2 (5 bases). V was shortened by 1 base and J by 10 bases, with 14 bases between the two germline ends. CDR3 size: 14 residues. CDR1 is SGHVS and CDR2 is FNYEAQ in the germline V gene. The CDR3 sequence is CASSLGTETYEQFF. CDR3 DNA sequence: TGTGCCAGCAGCTTAGGGACTGAAACCTACGAGCAGTTCTTC.

The rearrangement uses TRBV6-1 and TRBJ2-1; TRBD1 matches 9 bases. Germline CDR1 is MNHNS and CDR2 is SASEGT. The trim removed 6 bases at V and 13 bases at J, leaving 10 bases unmatched. The CDR3 covers 13 residues. The CDR3 loop reads CASRDRGGETQFF. The CDR3 coding sequence is TGTGCCAGCAGGGACAGGGGTGGGGAGACCCAGTTCTTC.

This clonotype was detected many times. This CDR3 is CASSLVAAGWGYTF. The CDR3 DNA reads as TGTGCCAGCAGCTTAGTCGCGGCGGGTTGGGGCTACACCTTC. This chain uses TRBV7-8 with TRBJ1-2; D gene unclear. Germline lookup yields CDR1 SGHVS and CDR2 FQNEAQ. The CDR3 contains 14 residues. Trimming took off 1 base at V and 8 bases at J, with 14 bases between the two ends.

About this clonotype: No conserved phenylalanine or tryptophan is present at the end of the CDR3, so a read error is the likely explanation. The DNA is omitted, as the CDR3 cannot be located on it reliably, and the CDR3 follows TCRdb's listing. The CDR3 loop reads CASSFSGQ. The J gene is TRBJ2-3, the V gene TRBV7-2; TRBD1 is the table's D call, not checked against the DNA. The CDR3 is 8 amino acids in total, end residues counted. Germline assignment: CDR1 SGHTA and CDR2 FQGNSA.

This clonotype was counted at least ten times. V gene TRBV6-1 combines with J gene TRBJ2-1; no reliable D call. Germline V gives CDR1 MNHNS, CDR2 SASEGT. CDR3 length: 14 residues. Trimming took off 5 bases at V and 3 bases at J, with 11 bases between the two ends. CDR3 sequence: CASSPRRNYNEQFF. CDR3 bases: TGTGCCAGCAGTCCTCGCCGAAACTACAATGAGCAGTTCTTC.

This clonotype was found a few times. The genes are TRBV6-1 and TRBJ2-4; 9 positions agree with TRBD1. CDR3 length: 15 residues. Trimming at V came to 5 bases and at J to 13 bases, leaving 15 bases not matched to a gene. Germline CDR1 and CDR2: MNHNS and SASEGT. CDR3 residues: CASSWRDRASNEQYF. The CDR3 coding sequence is TGTGCCAGCAGTTGGAGGGACAGGGCCTCAAATGAGCAGTACTTC.

V is TRBV12-3 or TRBV12-4 and J is TRBJ2-1, with a weak D call TRBD1 (5 bases). The end of the DNA aligns better with TRBJ2-7, so the J call may be wrong. The CDR3 has 15 residues. The DNA of the CDR3 is TGTGCCAGCAGTTCAGACATTGGGGCCTACAATGAGCAGTACTTC. Translated, it gives CASSSDIGAYNEQYF.

The chain couples TRBV6-8 to TRBJ1-2; D might be TRBD1 (6 bases). Trimming removed 0 bases from V and 8 bases from J, with 13 bases in between. This CDR3 contains 14 residues. Germline-derived CDR1 and CDR2 are MNHGY and SAAAGT. The CDR3 sequence: CASSYSAGQGGYTF. CDR3 nucleotide sequence: TGTGCCAGCAGTTACTCGGCAGGGCAGGGGGGCTACACCTTC.

The CDR3 DNA sequence: TGTGCCAGCAGTGAACAGATTCCGGGACAGGGGATCTCTGGAAACACCATATATTTT. Translated: CASSEQIPGQGISGNTIYF. The V and J genes are TRBV6-1 and TRBJ1-3; 10 bases are shared with TRBD1. CDR3 length equals 19 residues. Trimming at V came to 2 bases and at J to 0 bases, leaving 10 bases not matched to a gene. Germline lookup yields CDR1 MNHNS and CDR2 SASEGT.

The CDR3 is CASRFTGNEQFF. CDR3 bases: TGTGCCAGCAGATTCACGGGCAATGAGCAGTTCTTC. The V gene is TRBV11-2, the J gene TRBJ2-1; D remains unclear. The germline gives CDR1 SGHAT, CDR2 FQNNGV. This CDR3 is built from 12 residues. V was cut by 6 bases and J by 6 bases, with 9 bases left in between.

This clonotype was seen a few times. This chain joins TRBV10-3 and TRBJ2-3; the match to TRBD2 covers 12 bases. The DNA end lines up better with TRBJ2-1; the J call may be wrong. The germline gives CDR1 ENHRY, CDR2 SYGVKD. CDR3 length: 13 amino acids. The CDR3 is CATGLAGGETQFF. The CDR3 bases are TGTGCCACGGGACTAGCGGGCGGGGAGACCCAGTTCTTC.